Each of the 28 T cell receptor beta chains below was sequenced from the same sample in a study of blood T cell repertoires in COVID-19. TCRdb's copy holds only in-frame clones and misses some; the assay was immunoSEQ multiplex PCR. The sample holds 95,000 to 150,000 clones, nearly 90% seen once. Specimen: peripheral blood. These receptors were obtained from a woman aged 60-70 years with COVID-19, enrolled during active disease.

This chain links TRBV9 with TRBJ2-2; D remains unclear. The CDR3 consists of 16 residues. With 4 bases removed from V and 3 bases from J, the gap between germline ends came to 16 bases. Germline V lookup: CDR1 SGDLS, CDR2 YYNGEE. The CDR3 protein is CASSTQLIPDTGELFF. The CDR3 nucleotides are TGTGCCAGCAGCACCCAACTTATCCCGGACACCGGGGAGCTGTTTTTT.

V usage is TRBV5-8 and J usage is TRBJ1-5; D perhaps matches TRBD1 (5 bases). V was trimmed by 1 base and J by 7 bases, leaving 9 bases between them. Germline values: CDR1 SGHTS, CDR2 YDEGEE. CDR3 length: 13 residues. The CDR3 bases are TGTGCCAGCAGCTTGAATAGGGGACAGCCCCAGCATTTT. Amino acid sequence: CASSLNRGQPQHF.

The V and J genes are TRBV3-1 (or the pseudogene TRBV3-2) and TRBJ2-1; D unresolved. Germline CDR1 reads LGHDT; CDR2 reads YNNKEL (reference sequence). CDR3 length: 15 amino acids. The ends were cut back, 1 base at V and 10 bases at J, with 17 bases in the middle. CDR3 bases: TGTGCCAGCAGCCAAGCCCGAGGTAAGAGTCTCGAGCAGTTCTTC. Amino acid sequence: CASSQARGKSLEQFF.

The chain combines TRBV5-8 with TRBJ1-1, with 8 bases fitting TRBD1. The CDR3 contains 14 residues. Germline CDR1 is SGHTS and CDR2 is YDEGEE. With 4 bases clipped from V and 7 bases from J, the junction kept 9 bases outside the gene matches. CDR3 in amino acids: CASSGMTGEFEAFF. The DNA of the CDR3 is TGTGCCAGCAGCGGAATGACAGGGGAATTTGAAGCTTTCTTT.

The V and J genes are TRBV2 and TRBJ2-3, with a tentative D call TRBD1 (6 bases). The germline CDR1 and CDR2 sequences are SNHLY and FYNNEI. The CDR3 totals 14 residues. The V and J ends lost 4 bases and 2 bases respectively, with 10 bases between them. The CDR3 here is CASSAGHPTDTQYF. The CDR3 nucleotides read TGTGCCAGCAGTGCGGGACACCCCACAGATACGCAGTATTTT.

The chain uses TRBV5-4 and TRBJ1-3; D remains unclear. With 4 bases removed from V and 5 bases from J, the gap between germline ends came to 22 bases. The CDR3 has 17 residues. Germline CDR1 reads SGHNT; CDR2 reads YYREEE (reference sequence). CDR3 coding DNA: TGTGCCAGCAGCGACTTGGAGGGAGGGAAACTTAGAAACACCATATATTTT. Translated, it gives CASSDLEGGKLRNTIYF. The whole variable domain, filled in from reference TRBV5-4 and TRBJ1-3, reads ETGVTQSPTHLIKTRGQQVTLRCSSQSGHNTVSWYQQALGQGPQFIFQYYREEENGRGNFPPRFSGLQFPNYSSELNVNALELDDSALYLCASSDLEGGKLRNTIYFGEGSWLTVV.

This clone was picked up a small number of times. The chain links TRBV29-1 to TRBJ1-1; D not resolved. CDR1 is SQVTM, CDR2 ANQGSEA, per germline. V was clipped by 0 bases and J by 0 bases, with 5 bases between them. The CDR3 runs to 13 residues. Here the CDR3 DNA reads TGCAGCGTTGAAGAATCAATGAACACTGAAGCTTTCTTT. It is translated as CSVEESMNTEAFF. The complete variable domain, with remaining parts taken from reference TRBV29-1 and TRBJ1-1, reads SAVISQKPSRDICQRGTSLTIQCQVDSQVTMMFWYRQQPGQSLTLIATANQGSEATYESGFVIDKFPISRPNLTFSTLTVSNMSPEDSSIYLCSVEESMNTEAFFGQGTRLTVV.

The V and J genes are TRBV4-1 and TRBJ2-1, with a tentative D call TRBD2 (5 bases). The CDR3 runs 16 residues. Trimming took off 2 bases at V and 3 bases at J, with 14 bases between the two ends. Looked up from germline, CDR1 is MGHRA and CDR2 is YSYEKL. The chain's CDR3 is CASSQRQASLYNEQFF. The CDR3 coding sequence is TGCGCCAGCAGCCAAAGGCAAGCTAGCCTCTACAATGAGCAGTTCTTC.

The rearrangement uses TRBV19 and TRBJ1-4; D is undetermined. V lost 3 bases, J lost 3 bases, and 8 bases lay in between. CDR1 is LNHDA and CDR2 is SQIVND in the germline V gene (reference sequence). The CDR3 loop spans 14 amino acids. DNA for the CDR3: TGTGCCAGTAGTATGAGGCGCCCTAATGAAAAACTGTTTTTT. It is translated as CASSMRRPNEKLFF.

The chain has TRBV27 and TRBJ2-1, with a tentative D call TRBD2 (6 bases). V gave up 6 bases and J gave up 4 bases, with 16 bases separating them. The CDR3 has 15 amino acids. Per germline, CDR1 MNHEY and CDR2 SMNVEV (reference sequence). DNA of the CDR3: TGTGCCAGCAGCCAGTGGGGGGTTCAATACAATGAGCAGTTCTTC. Protein product: CASSQWGVQYNEQFF.

The V and J genes are TRBV4-3 and TRBJ1-2; possible D gene TRBD1, 5 bases. The CDR3 length is 15 residues. Germline V CDR1 and CDR2: LGHNA, YSLEER. V lost 1 base, J lost 6 bases, and 15 bases lay in between. The CDR3 loop reads CASSQAPRWGDGYTF. CDR3 bases: TGCGCCAGCAGCCAAGCCCCCAGGTGGGGCGATGGCTACACCTTC.

This chain connects TRBV15 to TRBJ1-2; 8 nucleotides agree with TRBD1. J was trimmed by 7 bases and V by 1 base; bases with no gene match: 14. The V gene's germline CDR1 is LNHNV and CDR2 YYDKDF (reference sequence). The CDR3 covers 17 residues. The CDR3 loop reads CATSRGGAGGVDSGYTF. The CDR3 nucleotides read TGTGCCACCAGCAGAGGAGGGGCAGGGGGCGTTGATTCTGGCTACACCTTC.

This chain joins TRBV19 and TRBJ1-3; no firm D call. The germline V gene has CDR1 LNHDA and CDR2 SQIVND (reference sequence). CDR3 length equals 15 residues. V lost 8 bases to trimming and J lost 0 bases, with 14 bases between them. The CDR3 protein is CASVGQFTSGNTIYF. CDR3 coding DNA: TGTGCCAGTGTTGGGCAGTTCACCTCTGGAAACACCATATATTTT.

This clone was recorded only once. The V gene is TRBV7-9, the J gene TRBJ1-6; possible D gene TRBD1, 5 bases. This CDR3 contains 14 residues. Germline V gene data show CDR1 as SEHNR and CDR2 as FQNEAQ (reference sequence). V gave up 1 base and J gave up 7 bases, with 8 bases separating them. This CDR3 is CASSLEAGNSPLHF. CDR3 sequence (DNA): TGTGCCAGCAGCTTAGAGGCAGGGAATTCACCCCTCCACTTT.

This clone came up once. This chain links TRBV9 with TRBJ1-2; TRBD1 aligns across 8 bases. CDR3 length equals 15 residues. Germline V CDR1 and CDR2: SGDLS, YYNGEE. Trimming removed 4 bases from V and 5 bases from J; junction bases left unmatched: 10. CDR3: CASSRVRDRMYGYTF. CDR3 coding DNA: TGTGCCAGCAGCCGAGTCAGGGACAGGATGTATGGCTACACCTTC.

The chain joins TRBV19 to TRBJ1-3; TRBD1 is a possible D gene (6 bases). The CDR3 loop spans 17 amino acids. The germline CDR1 and CDR2 sequences are LNHDA and SQIVND (reference sequence). Trimming shortened V by 0 bases and J by 1 base, and 13 bases separated the two germline ends. This chain's CDR3 is CASSIEGRGRSGNTIYF. CDR3 nucleotides: TGTGCCAGTAGTATAGAAGGCAGGGGACGATCTGGAAACACCATATATTTT.

This rearrangement joins TRBV4-3 to TRBJ2-3, with D possibly being TRBD2 (5 bases). The CDR3 length is 17 residues. Germline V gives CDR1 LGHNA, CDR2 YSLEER. Trimming removed 0 bases at V and 5 bases at J, with 18 bases between. The CDR3 bases are TGCGCCAGCAGCCAAGACCTTCGGCTAGCTCCCGGAGATACGCAGTATTTT. It is translated as CASSQDLRLAPGDTQYF.

The V gene is TRBV5-1, the J gene TRBJ1-2, with 7 positions matching TRBD1. The J segment lost 6 bases and the V segment lost 6 bases, leaving 14 bases of the junction unmatched. Germline V CDR1 and CDR2: SGHRS, YFSETQ. This CDR3 spans 15 amino acids. CDR3 in DNA: TGCGCCAGCAACCTTTCTCCGGGACAGACAAATGGCTACACCTTC. Encoded protein: CASNLSPGQTNGYTF.

The V gene is TRBV4-3, the J gene TRBJ2-1; 11 bases fit TRBD2. V shed 3 bases and J 9 bases; nucleotides not matched to a gene: 10. This CDR3 comprises 16 residues. From germline, CDR1 is LGHNA and CDR2 YSLEER. In DNA, the CDR3 is TGCGCCAGCAGCCACGGGACTAGCGGCCAGGGGGTTGAGCAGTTCTTC. This encodes CASSHGTSGQGVEQFF.

This chain links TRBV18 with TRBJ1-2; the match to TRBD1 covers 8 bases. CDR1 and CDR2 (germline): KGHSH, LQKENI. The CDR3 is made up of 17 amino acids. V trimming: 2 bases; J trimming: 2 bases; junction bases outside the gene matches: 10. The CDR3 DNA follows: TGTGCCAGCTCACCAAATAAAGGACAGGGCCCGAACTATGGCTACACCTTC. This gives the protein CASSPNKGQGPNYGYTF. Filled out from reference TRBV18 and TRBJ1-2, the complete variable domain reads NAGVMQNPRHLVRRRGQEARLRCSPMKGHSHVYWYRQLPEEGLKFMVYLQKENIIDESGMPKERFSAEFPKEGPSILRIQQVVRGDSAAYFCASSPNKGQGPNYGYTFGSGTRLTVV.

This clone was detected only a few times. CDR3 residues: CASSLGQDTEAFF. The CDR3 DNA sequence: TGTGCCAGCAGTCTTGGACAGGACACTGAAGCTTTCTTT. This chain joins TRBV2 and TRBJ1-1; 7 bases match TRBD1. From germline, CDR1 is SNHLY and CDR2 FYNNEI. The CDR3 is 13 residues long. The trim removed 5 bases at V and 3 bases at J, leaving 3 bases unmatched. The full variable domain, rest sourced from reference TRBV2 and TRBJ1-1, is EPEVTQTPSHQVTQMGQEVILRCVPISNHLYFYWYRQILGQKVEFLVSFYNNEISEKSEIFDDQFSVERPDGSNFTLKIRSTKLEDSAMYFCASSLGQDTEAFFGQGTRLTVV.

The genes are TRBV4-3 and TRBJ1-2; no clear D. Germline V CDR1 and CDR2: LGHNA, YSLEER. This CDR3 spans 13 amino acids. Trimming left V 2 bases short and J 7 bases short, with 11 bases between. Here the CDR3 DNA reads TGCGCCAGCAGCCAATCTTACACAGCTGGCTACACCTTC. This translates into CASSQSYTAGYTF.

This clone appeared a single time. This chain joins TRBV6-6 and TRBJ2-7, with no clear D. CDR3 length: 13 residues. V was shortened by 2 bases and J by 1 base, with 6 bases between the two germline ends. CDR1 MNHNY and CDR2 SVGAGI come from the germline V gene (reference sequence). The CDR3 is CASSYGPSYEQYF. The DNA of the CDR3 is TGTGCCAGCAGTTACGGGCCTTCCTACGAGCAGTACTTC.

This clone was observed many times. J is TRBJ2-5 and V is TRBV15; tentatively, D is TRBD2 (5 bases). V was clipped by 3 bases and J by 1 base, with 15 bases between them. The germline CDR1 and CDR2 sequences are LNHNV and YYDKDF (reference sequence). CDR3 length equals 16 residues. CDR3 residues: CATSSFGWTGQETQYF. Written as DNA, the CDR3 is TGTGCCACCAGCAGTTTTGGGTGGACTGGCCAAGAGACCCAGTACTTC. Together with reference TRBV15 and TRBJ2-5, the CDR3 gives the full variable domain: DAMVIQNPRYQVTQFGKPVTLSCSQTLNHNVMYWYQQKSSQAPKLLFHYYDKDFNNEADTPDNFQSRRPNTSFCFLDIRSPGLGDTAMYLCATSSFGWTGQETQYFGPGTRLLVL.

V usage is TRBV5-1 and J usage is TRBJ2-1; possibly TRBD1 for D (6 bases). CDR3 length: 15 amino acids. Per the germline V gene, CDR1 is SGHRS and CDR2 is YFSETQ. The V end lost 0 bases, the J end lost 6 bases, and 13 bases lay between the germline ends. The chain's CDR3 is CASSLEGGPTNEQFF. The CDR3 DNA reads as TGCGCCAGCAGCTTGGAAGGGGGTCCAACCAATGAGCAGTTCTTC.

This chain links TRBV19 with TRBJ2-3, with 10 bases matching TRBD1. J gave up 0 bases and V 1 base, and 1 base lay outside the gene matches. Germline CDR1 LNHDA, CDR2 SQIVND (reference sequence). CDR3 length equals 16 residues. CDR3: CASSIGGQGSTDTQYF. The CDR3 DNA follows: TGTGCCAGTAGTATAGGGGGACAGGGGAGCACAGATACGCAGTATTTT.

The chain couples TRBV5-5 to TRBJ2-4; tentative D call: TRBD1 (5 bases). V was pared by 5 bases and J by 0 bases, with 18 bases between. The CDR3 covers 17 residues. CDR1 and CDR2 from the germline V gene are SGHKS and YYEKEE (reference sequence). CDR3 in amino acids: CASSQGPSELAKNIQYF. The CDR3 nucleotides are TGTGCCAGCAGTCAGGGCCCGAGTGAACTAGCCAAAAACATTCAGTACTTC.

This clone was seen a single time. This rearrangement joins TRBV12-5 to TRBJ1-3; D is possibly TRBD1 (5 bases). Germline CDR1 reads LGHNT; CDR2 reads FRNRAP. Trimming removed 5 bases at V and 4 bases at J, with 9 bases between. The CDR3 is 13 amino acids. The CDR3: CASGQGPGNTIYF. The DNA for the CDR3 is TGTGCTAGTGGTCAGGGCCCGGGAAACACCATATATTTT. The whole variable domain, filled in from reference TRBV12-5 and TRBJ1-3, reads DARVTQTPRHKVTEMGQEVTMRCQPILGHNTVFWYRQTMMQGLELLAYFRNRAPLDDSGMPKDRFSAEMPDATLATLKIQPSEPRDSAVYFCASGQGPGNTIYFGEGSWLTVV.